A selection of T cell receptor beta chains follows, all from one sample in a study of T cell responses to AZD1222 COVID-19 vaccine. Repertoires were generated with immunoSEQ multiplex PCR, while TCRdb's copy carries only in-frame clones and drops some. Of 100,000 to 150,000 clones in the sample, approximately 94% were seen once. The sample here was peripheral blood, taken on day 0 of AZD1222 vaccination. Source of these receptors: an adult in good health. The CDR3 runs from the conserved cysteine through the conserved F or W. D genes are given only for firm matches. The listing skips clone size in some rows; elsewhere it reads once, few, many or a size class.

V,D,J,size,DNA,CDR3
TRBV19,TRBD2,TRBJ2-2,NA,TGTGCCAGTATTACTCTAGCGGGGGTGTTTGGCGGGGAGCTGTTTTTT,CASITLAGVFGGELFF
TRBV2,NA,TRBJ1-1,NA,TGTGCCAGCAAACCGGGACAAAACACTGAAGCTTTCTTT,CASKPGQNTEAFF
TRBV2,NA,TRBJ1-3,once,TGTGCCAGCAGTGTGGGGGTCCCTCTCGGAAACACCATATATTTT,CASSVGVPLGNTIYF
TRBV6-4,NA,TRBJ2-3,NA,TGTGCCAGCAGTGACGGATATACGCAGTATTTT,CASSDGYTQYF
TRBV3-1/TRBV3-2,TRBD2,TRBJ2-1,NA,TGTGCCAGCAGCCAAGATGGGATAGCGGGAGGTATAAGAACGGGTGGGCAGTTCTTC,CASSQDGIAGGIRTGGQFF
TRBV5-4,TRBD2,TRBJ2-7,NA,TGTGCCAGCAGCTTGACCTTTGGACTAGCGGGAGGACCCTACGAGCAGTACTTC,CASSLTFGLAGGPYEQYF
TRBV13,NA,TRBJ1-1,NA,TGTGCCAGCAGCCCGCTGAGCCAAAGGGACACTGAAGCTTTCTTT,CASSPLSQRDTEAFF
TRBV30,NA,TRBJ2-1,NA,TGTGCCTGGAGCGACGGACAGCGTCTATCAACTCAGTTCTTC,CAWSDGQRLSTQFF
TRBV28,NA,TRBJ1-6,NA,TGTGCCACCCGGACCGCTATTAATTCACCCCTCCACTTT,CATRTAINSPLHF
TRBV4-1,TRBD2,TRBJ2-7,once,TGCGCCAGCAGCCAAGAAGTAGCGGGAGGCTACGAGCAGTACTTC,CASSQEVAGGYEQYF
TRBV11-2,NA,TRBJ2-2,NA,TGTGCCAGCAGCTATTTGGGCGGGGAGCTGTTTTTT,CASSYLGGELFF
TRBV11-2,TRBD2,TRBJ2-1,NA,TGTGCCAGCAGCCGGACTAGCGGGAGCGGTGAGCAGTTCTTC,CASSRTSGSGEQFF
TRBV7-3,NA,TRBJ2-1,NA,TGTGCCAGCAGCTTACTAGGCTCCTACAATGAGCAGTTCTTC,CASSLLGSYNEQFF
TRBV21-1,NA,TRBJ2-1,NA,TGTGCCAGCAGCAAAGCGTCTAGCTCACCGTCCAATGAGCAGTTCTTC,CASSKASSSPSNEQFF
TRBV6-6,TRBD2,TRBJ2-7,NA,TGTGCCAGCAGTTACCATCCTAGCGGGAATAGCTACGAGCAGTACTTC,CASSYHPSGNSYEQYF
TRBV30,NA,TRBJ1-1,NA,TGTGCCTGGGCCCTTGAGGCCACTGAAGCTTTCTTT,CAWALEATEAFF
TRBV6-5,NA,TRBJ2-2,NA,TGTGCCAGCAAGGATGGAGCCGCGAACACCGGGGAGCTGTTTTTT,CASKDGAANTGELFF
TRBV11-2,NA,TRBJ2-5,once,TGTGCCAGCAGCTTATCGAGGGGCCTGGAGACCCAGTACTTC,CASSLSRGLETQYF
TRBV12-3/TRBV12-4,TRBD1,TRBJ1-1,NA,TGTGCCAGCACCCCTGAAGTGACAGGGCCGGCTTTCTTT,CASTPEVTGPAFF
TRBV10-3,TRBD2,TRBJ2-7,NA,TGTGCCATCGCTGGTGGGGGAGGGCCGGCCTACGAGCAGTACTTC,CAIAGGGGPAYEQYF
TRBV27,TRBD1,TRBJ1-2,once,TGTGCCAGCAGTTTACATGGACAGGGTCTAAACTATGGCTACACCTTC,CASSLHGQGLNYGYTF
TRBV18,NA,TRBJ2-3,NA,TGTGCCAGCTCACCACCGAATCCTAGGACAGATACGCAGTATTTT,CASSPPNPRTDTQYF
TRBV3-1/TRBV3-2,NA,TRBJ2-1,NA,TGTGCCAGCAGCCAACTAGGTCCCAATGAGCAGTTCTTC,CASSQLGPNEQFF
TRBV30,TRBD1,TRBJ1-5,NA,TGTGCCTGGAGTATCAGGGGGTGGTGGAGCAATCAGCCCCAGCATTTT,CAWSIRGWWSNQPQHF
TRBV27,TRBD1,TRBJ2-7,NA,TGTGCCAGCAGTTTAGGACAGGAGAGCTACGAGCAGTACTTC,CASSLGQESYEQYF
TRBV7-3,NA,TRBJ2-2,once,TGTGCCAGCAGCTCCTCGAACACCGGGGAGCTGTTTTTT,CASSSSNTGELFF
TRBV19,NA,TRBJ1-5,NA,TGTGCCAGTAGTGGGGTTACTGGCAATCAGCCCCAGCATTTT,CASSGVTGNQPQHF
TRBV9,TRBD2,TRBJ2-3,few,TGTGCCAGCAGTATCACTAGCGGGGCGACAGATACGCAGTATTTT,CASSITSGATDTQYF
TRBV6-5,TRBD1,TRBJ1-5,NA,TGTGCCAGCAGCACGGACAGGGGGGGCAATCAGCCCCAGCATTTT,CASSTDRGGNQPQHF
TRBV29-1,TRBD1,TRBJ1-1,NA,TGCAGCGCCCGGACAGGGGGCGGCGGCACTGAAGCTTTCTTT,CSARTGGGGTEAFF
TRBV5-8,NA,TRBJ2-3,NA,TGTGCCAGCGAAAGAGGGAGTGGCACAGATACGCAGTATTTT,CASERGSGTDTQYF
TRBV30,NA,TRBJ1-4,NA,TGTGCCTGGAGTGTACGGAGGGCTAATGAAAAACTGTTTTTT,CAWSVRRANEKLFF
TRBV4-1,NA,TRBJ1-2,NA,TGCGCCAGCAGCCATGTCCCCCCCCCGGTCTGGGGCTATGGCTACACCTTC,CASSHVPPPVWGYGYTF